The subject of this entry is one TCR beta chain. Antigen: not known. The data are from a study of pediatric ulcerative colitis. Study-wide results and caveats: Rectal repertoires separated controls, mild-moderate and acute severe colitis. Repertoires came from total lymphocyte DNA, so rare subsets like regulatory T cells may be missed. A couple of rectal CDR3 clonotypes occurred in all ulcerative colitis patients.

Generated by immunoSEQ multiplex PCR, the TCRdb table keeps only in-frame clones and is missing some. The sample holds about 32,000 clones, about four fifths seen once. Ulcerative colitis patients received no immunosuppressive medication before the diagnostic colonoscopy. From germline, CDR1 is LGHNA and CDR2 YSLEER. The CDR3 totals 16 residues. With 0 bases clipped from V and 1 base from J, the junction kept 5 bases outside the gene matches. The specimen sequenced was blood. The TCR was taken from a boy aged 5 to 17 with severe ulcerative colitis. V gene TRBV4-3 combines with J gene TRBJ2-5; TRBD1 agrees at 7 bases. The CDR3 DNA reads as TGCGCCAGCAGCCAAGAGGGTCCAGGGGGCCAAGAGACCCAGTACTTC. Translated, it gives CASSQEGPGGQETQYF.